The rows below give T cell receptor beta chains drawn from one sample of a study of PD-1 blockade in classical Hodgkin lymphoma. Data came from immunoSEQ multiplex PCR; TCRdb stores just in-frame clones and leaves some out. The table includes over 35,000 clones, more than 75% detected once. The sample was peripheral blood mononuclear cells (PBMCs), taken at baseline. The receptors stem from a human donor with classical Hodgkin lymphoma. The CDR3 runs from the conserved cysteine through the conserved F or W. A D gene is named only where the DNA matches it firmly. Size tells how often a clone was seen (once, few, many) or the class of an expanded clone, and some rows leave it out.

TRBV28	NA	NA	TRBJ2-7	CATGYEQYF	TGTGCCACCGGCTACGAGCAGTACTTC
TRBV9	NA	TRBD2	TRBJ2-5	CASSVGGLAGAETQYF	TGTGCCAGCAGCGTAGGGGGACTAGCGGGAGCTGAGACCCAGTACTTC
TRBV27	NA	NA	TRBJ2-7	CASSLLQGSVGEQYF	TGTGCCAGCAGTTTATTGCAGGGAAGTGTGGGCGAGCAGTACTTC
TRBV7-9	once	NA	TRBJ1-1	CASSFSVNTEAFF	TGTGCCAGCAGCTTTTCGGTAAACACTGAAGCTTTCTTT
TRBV6-5	NA	NA	TRBJ2-2	CASSSPGERATGELFF	TGTGCCAGCAGTTCCCCGGGGGAGAGGGCCACCGGGGAGCTGTTTTTT
TRBV10-1	few	NA	TRBJ2-2	CASSVTGELFF	TGCGCCAGCAGTGTTACCGGGGAGCTGTTTTTT
TRBV6-6	NA	TRBD1	TRBJ2-1	CASSYRGQYNEQFF	TGTGCCAGCAGTTACAGGGGACAGTACAATGAGCAGTTCTTC
TRBV5-6	NA	NA	TRBJ1-6	CASSLDGHNSPLHF	TGTGCCAGCAGCTTGGACGGGCATAATTCACCCCTCCACTTT
TRBV10-3	NA	TRBD1	TRBJ1-1	CAISESRGTGDTEAFF	TGTGCCATCAGTGAGTCGAGAGGGACAGGGGACACTGAAGCTTTCTTT
TRBV30	NA	TRBD1	TRBJ2-7	CAWSAPGQGAYEQYF	TGTGCCTGGAGTGCCCCCGGACAGGGGGCCTACGAGCAGTACTTC
TRBV2	NA	TRBD1	TRBJ2-3	CASSIRDRGTDTQYF	TGTGCCAGCAGCATCCGGGACAGGGGCACAGATACGCAGTATTTT
TRBV5-1	NA	TRBD2	TRBJ2-3	CASSLRGPAGGDTQYF	TGCGCCAGCAGCTTGAGGGGTCCAGCGGGGGGAGATACGCAGTATTTT
TRBV5-5	NA	NA	TRBJ1-5	CASSLWTALNQPQHF	TGTGCCAGCAGCTTGTGGACGGCCTTAAATCAGCCCCAGCATTTT
TRBV6-5	NA	NA	TRBJ2-7	CASSPQDRFYEQYF	TGTGCCAGCAGTCCCCAGGACAGATTCTACGAGCAGTACTTC
TRBV15	NA	NA	TRBJ1-4	CATSSLGQAAHFEKLFF	TGTGCCACCAGCAGCTTAGGACAAGCCGCCCATTTTGAAAAACTGTTTTTT
TRBV6-6	NA	TRBD1	TRBJ2-7	CASSFNRGPFYEQYF	TGTGCCAGCAGTTTCAACAGGGGCCCTTTCTACGAGCAGTACTTC
TRBV18	NA	TRBD2	TRBJ2-1	CASSPRSGGAFSEQFF	TGTGCCAGCTCACCCCGTAGCGGGGGGGCATTTTCTGAGCAGTTCTTC
TRBV7-7	NA	TRBD2	TRBJ2-1	CASSLSGVGNEQFF	TGTGCCAGCAGCCTCAGCGGGGTCGGAAATGAGCAGTTCTTC
TRBV10-3	once	NA	TRBJ2-5	CAISESQQETQYF	TGTGCCATCAGTGAGTCACAGCAAGAGACCCAGTACTTC
TRBV7-9	NA	NA	TRBJ1-4	CASSFDQGAGREKLFF	TGTGCCAGCAGCTTTGATCAAGGGGCAGGAAGAGAAAAACTGTTTTTT
TRBV7-7	NA	NA	TRBJ2-5	CASSLGGTQETQYF	TGTGCCAGCAGCTTAGGGGGTACTCAAGAGACCCAGTACTTC
TRBV7-8	NA	NA	TRBJ2-3	CASSPFFLSTDTQYF	TGTGCCAGCAGCCCTTTCTTCCTTAGCACAGATACGCAGTATTTT
TRBV19	few	NA	TRBJ2-3	CASSRDFWGTDTQYF	TGTGCCAGTAGCCGGGACTTCTGGGGCACAGATACGCAGTATTTT
TRBV6-5	NA	NA	TRBJ1-2	CASSQTVFYGYTF	TGTGCCAGCAGCCAAACAGTGTTCTATGGCTACACCTTC
TRBV7-9	NA	TRBD1	TRBJ2-7	CASSGQDPYEQYF	TGTGCCAGCAGCGGACAGGACCCCTACGAGCAGTACTTC
TRBV6-4	NA	NA	TRBJ2-2	CASRARATGELFF	TGTGCCAGCAGGGCTAGGGCCACCGGGGAGCTGTTTTTT
TRBV5-1	NA	NA	TRBJ2-1	CASSLYYNNEQFF	TGCGCCAGCAGCTTGTACTATAACAATGAGCAGTTCTTC
TRBV28	NA	NA	TRBJ1-4	CASSLGGHNEKLFF	TGTGCCAGCAGCTTGGGGGGGCATAATGAAAAACTGTTTTTT
TRBV27	once	NA	TRBJ2-1	CASRLWADPAAYNEQFF	TGTGCCAGCAGACTTTGGGCGGACCCGGCGGCCTACAATGAGCAGTTCTTC
TRBV6-6	NA	NA	TRBJ2-3	CASSTDTQYF	TGTGCCAGCAGCACAGATACGCAGTATTTT
TRBV30	NA	TRBD2	TRBJ2-1	CAWDGAGAGDEQFF	TGTGCCTGGGACGGGGCGGGAGCCGGGGATGAGCAGTTCTTC
TRBV10-2	NA	TRBD1	TRBJ2-7	CASSAGTGYLNEQYF	TGCGCCAGCAGTGCCGGGACAGGGTACCTGAACGAGCAGTACTTC
TRBV28	few	TRBD1	TRBJ2-7	CASSLVAGGGYEQYF	TGTGCCAGCAGTTTAGTCGCAGGGGGCGGGTACGAGCAGTACTTC
TRBV29-1	NA	NA	TRBJ1-2	CSALDLGRNYGYTF	TGCAGCGCCCTCGACCTCGGACGGAACTATGGCTACACCTTC
TRBV5-1	once	NA	TRBJ2-1	CASSLQSASYNEQFF	TGCGCCAGCAGCTTGCAGTCGGCATCCTACAATGAGCAGTTCTTC
TRBV4-2	NA	NA	TRBJ2-3	CASSQDPGSDTQYF	TGTGCCAGCAGCCAAGATCCGGGCTCAGATACGCAGTATTTT
TRBV7-9	medium-sized	NA	TRBJ1-1	CASEYGSEAFF	TGTGCCAGCGAATATGGGTCTGAAGCTTTCTTT
TRBV7-3	NA	TRBD2	TRBJ2-1	CASSSAGLATYNEQFF	TGTGCCAGCAGCTCGGCGGGACTAGCGACCTACAATGAGCAGTTCTTC
TRBV6-5	NA	NA	TRBJ1-3	CASRDGSLPGNTIYF	TGTGCCAGCAGGGACGGATCCCTCCCGGGAAACACCATATATTTT
TRBV5-1	few	NA	TRBJ1-4	CASSLTGFGEKLFF	TGCGCCAGCAGCCTAACAGGGTTTGGAGAAAAACTGTTTTTT